Listed below are T cell receptor beta chains from one sample, sequenced in a study of identical twins. TCRdb fed the 5' RACE reads into MiXCR, producing one record per CDR3 protein. The profile shows about 520,000 distinct CDR3 sequences, under 25% of them singletons. The same data also contributed to another study, on T cells expressing NK-cell markers.

The sample comprised CD4+ T cells sorted from blood. The receptors shown here come from a woman aged 18-30 years in good health. Both conserved end residues are part of each CDR3. D genes are given only for firm matches. Clone size, where shown, is once, few, many, or a class for clones that have expanded.

v_call,j_call,clone_size,d_call,cdr3_aa,cdr3_nt
TRBV7-8,TRBJ2-5,.,.,CASSPGRLRETQYF,TGTGCCAGCAGCCCAGGGAGATTGCGAGAGACCCAGTACTTC
TRBV4-3,TRBJ2-1,.,.,CASSRRLSEPYNEQFF,TGCGCCAGCAGCCGCCGTTTATCCGAGCCCTACAATGAGCAGTTCTTC
TRBV7-9,TRBJ2-7,.,.,CASSLEGAAGYEQYF,TGTGCCAGCAGCTTAGAGGGGGCAGCGGGCTACGAGCAGTACTTC
TRBV20-1,TRBJ1-1,few,.,CSARDVRGGDEAFF,TGCAGTGCTAGAGATGTCAGGGGAGGGGATGAAGCTTTCTTT
TRBV5-1,TRBJ2-2,.,TRBD1,CASSTGPGQGGTGELFF,TGCGCCAGCAGCACCGGACCGGGACAGGGAGGCACCGGGGAGCTGTTTTTT
TRBV2,TRBJ2-3,many,.,CASSEGDTQYF,TGTGCCAGCAGTGAAGGAGATACGCAGTATTTT
TRBV9,TRBJ2-3,.,TRBD2,CASSGSGGDTQYF,TGTGCCAGCAGCGGTAGCGGGGGCGATACGCAGTATTTT
TRBV6-6,TRBJ1-2,.,.,CASSQTVNYGYTF,TGTGCCAGCAGTCAGACGGTGAACTATGGCTACACCTTC
TRBV7-2,TRBJ2-3,once,TRBD2,CASSLGRGRVTDTQYF,TGTGCCAGCAGCTTAGGTCGCGGGAGGGTCACAGATACGCAGTATTTT
TRBV11-2,TRBJ2-7,.,TRBD2,CASSLVASGYGLAYEQYF,TGTGCCAGCAGCTTAGTGGCTAGCGGTTACGGCCTCGCCTACGAGCAGTACTTC
TRBV29-1,TRBJ1-2,.,.,CSVQQVGYGYTF,TGCAGCGTCCAACAGGTGGGCTATGGCTACACCTTC
TRBV28,TRBJ1-2,few,TRBD1,CASSLLGGFNYGYTF,TGTGCCAGCAGTCTGCTAGGGGGCTTCAACTATGGCTACACCTTC
TRBV10-3,TRBJ2-1,.,.,CAIMYQHEQFF,TGTGCCATCATGTATCAGCATGAGCAGTTCTTC
TRBV12-3/TRBV12-4,TRBJ2-4,few,.,CASSFVPGRSQQNIQYF,TGTGCCAGCAGTTTCGTCCCAGGCAGGAGCCAACAAAACATTCAGTACTTC